This T cell receptor beta chain was observed in a study of T cells after yellow fever vaccination. Across the study: Those fractions that held only low numbers of cells were prepared using the SMART-Seq v4 Ultra Low Input RNA kit.

Regarding the study as a whole: Some clonotypes, a small share, were shared between CD4 and CD8 compartments.

Germline lookup yields CDR1 MNHEY and CDR2 SMNVEV (reference sequence). The V end was cut by 3 bases, the J end by 0 bases, with 8 bases between. The CDR3 has 14 residues. There are many counts of this clonotype. The TCR cDNA carried a universal primer site and UMIs from 5'RACE template switching. TCRdb passed the 5' RACE reads through MiXCR, listing each CDR3 protein once. This table holds under 55,000 distinct CDR3 sequences, more than 6.5% found once. The source was CD8+ T cells not binding an NS4B(214-222) dextramer, sorted from PBMCs, collected about 49 days after the first yellow fever vaccination. The chain joins TRBV27 to TRBJ1-2, with D uncertain. The receptor was derived from a young man who received the YFV17D yellow fever vaccine. The CDR3 bases are TGTGCCAGCAGTTTCGGACTCTCTAACTATGGCTACACCTTC. Translating gives CASSFGLSNYGYTF.